This T cell receptor beta chain was captured in a study of blood T cells in healthy people across ages (dated by TCRdb to between 2014 and 2017). With respect to the entire study: Template switching captured roughly one uniquely barcoded TCR beta cDNA molecule per two T cells in model experiments. To track age-related changes in TCR beta repertoire diversity, the study relied on deep sequencing normalized with unique cDNA molecular identifiers. The donors were divided into four age groups: young (average approximately 15 years), middle-aged (approximately 42), aged (about 61) and long-lived (roughly 82). Two additional independent replicas of 1 million unique cDNA reads from the same blood draw were analyzed for two donors (one aged 18 to 29 and one aged 80 or older).

Note on this clonotype: Its cognate antigen has yet to be identified. Base-call qualities are not available, and no considerably larger clone is one nucleotide away.

Findings and caveats that apply to the study as a whole: The CMV infection status of donors was not known, potentially confounding age-related changes in expanded clonotypes. Because profiling used bulk unsorted PBMCs, naive and antigen-experienced compartments could not be compared conclusively. Compared with the aged group, the long-lived group had more naive CD4+ T cells, fewer expanded clones and increased TCR diversity, a pattern suggesting age selection. Observed TCR beta diversity correlated strongly with the percentage of naive T cells measured by flow cytometry. As age increased, observed TCR beta diversity per million T cells dropped in a roughly linear way, and a significant reduction was already evident by age around 41. Estimates of total diversity based on one million sequenced T cells were regarded as lower bounds and as underestimates.

The cysteine opens and the phenylalanine closes a CDR3 of 13 amino acids. Of the read, only the CDR3 DNA is kept; its 39 bases are in frame from base 1. CDR1 and CDR2, looked up from the germline V gene, are LGHNT and FRNRAP. V loses 3 bases, J loses 3 bases, and the germline ends lie 8 bases apart. Systemically healthy Caucasian individuals from Russia, around 39 in total and aged roughly 6 to 100 years, were included as donors. Each donor gave approximately 10 milliliters of peripheral blood, collected into EDTA-treated Vacutainer tubes. PBMCs were isolated by Ficoll-Paque density-gradient centrifugation, with at least 7 million obtained per sample. Total RNA, at least 5 micrograms per sample, was extracted from PBMCs with Trizol reagent. For every donor, flow cytometry on a PBMC aliquot measured the percentage of naive CD45RAhigh/CD27high T cells. Library generation was performed with 5' RACE. Instrument used: Illumina HiSeq 2500. A second PCR of about 6 to 11 cycles was run with a J-beta primer mix and a sample-barcoded 5' primer. A template-switch 5' adaptor carrying 12 random nucleotides introduced a unique molecular identifier onto each TCR beta cDNA molecule. At least 3 million CDR3-containing paired-end reads were obtained from each sample. The Mint cDNA synthesis kit, primed by a TRBC-specific oligonucleotide, was used to synthesize first-strand cDNA from all RNA. Following uracil-DNA glycosylase treatment, a first 18-cycle PCR with universal primers M1SS and BC2_uni_R was performed on all cDNA. Turning to the authors' computational methods: For normalization, 1 million high-quality reads were randomly selected from each sample, with every read carrying a distinct molecular identifier. Instead of being binned into consensus sequences, reads that shared molecular identifiers were thrown out. CDR3 identification, clonotype clustering and error correction used MiTCR with a Q25 quality threshold and the strictest error-elimination algorithm. A nonparametric unseen species model with Euler transformation was used to estimate a lower bound on total TCR beta diversity. TCRdb's own reprocessing of the public reads used fastp at Q25 and MiXCR and kept productive beta chains. Entries are consolidated by CDR3 protein sequence, retaining the most common genes and DNA. The V and J calls reflect TCRdb's pipeline rather than the authors' work. Across this sample there are around 700,000 distinct CDR3 sequences, with roughly 25% seen only once. Clones ranked in the top ten supply 9.4% of the sample.

The data also belong to a second study, concerning T cells of mothers and their children. Taken from the second paper: Nine systemically healthy Caucasian individuals served as donors, namely three mothers together with their six children. cDNA synthesis consumed the entire amount of extracted RNA, loaded at around 1.5 ug RNA in each 15 ul reaction. In the second PCR, the M1S primer introduced both the sample barcodes and 2-4 random nucleotides. More than 8 million TCR beta CDR3 reads were obtained from each mother, and some 3 million reads were obtained from each child. TCR recombination output is similarly shaped by thymic selection in related and unrelated pairs, with a minor effect exerted by inherited differences. Normalized repertoire overlap in related mother-child pairs was always slightly higher than in unrelated mother-child pairs, but the difference was never significant. With a sensitivity of around 97 clones per million clonotypes, no persistent microchimeric T cell clones were detected. The study used deep NGS to compare TCR beta repertoires of mothers and children, seeking features distinguishing related mother-child pairs from unrelated individuals. The mean age was approximately 41 +/- 4 years for the mothers and approximately 11 +/- 4 years for the children. After adapter ligation was performed with NEBNext reagents, the libraries were sequenced on an Illumina HiSeq 2000 with 100+100 nt paired-end reads. To prevent cross-contamination, the mother and child libraries were prepared one month apart and sequenced in separate runs. Between roughly 500,000 and 2,300,000 distinct TCR beta clonotypes were identified per donor. Naive TCR beta clonotypes were estimated from low-frequency clonotypes matched to each donor's FACS-determined naive share, without sorting.

The sequence joins TRBV12-5 to TRBJ1-1; the D gene is unclear. This TCR was recovered from a boy younger than 18 in good health. Material for sequencing was blood. The CDR3 amino acid sequence is: CASGFDTDTEAFF. The DNA reads TGTGCTAGTGGTTTTGACACGGACACTGAAGCTTTCTTT.